The table lists the clone carrying this T cell receptor beta chain with a few counts. Its antigen is undetermined. Per germline, CDR1 DFQATT and CDR2 SNEGSKA (reference sequence). V dropped 2 bases and J dropped 2; count of bases not matched to a gene: 5. This CDR3 is built from 15 residues. Primers used in a second PCR of roughly 6 to 11 cycles were a sample-barcoded 5' primer and a J-beta primer mix. Every molecule of cDNA carried a tag from a template-switch adaptor with 12 random nucleotides. Each CDR3 protein gets one entry after TCRdb re-called the 5' RACE reads with MiXCR. The repertoire holds approximately 780,000 distinct CDR3 sequences, with roughly 24% as singletons. These data are taken from a study of blood T cells in healthy people across ages. Notes on the study in general: Estimates based on one million T cells were treated as lower bounds.

Separately, the same data were catalogued under a study of T cells of mothers and their children. As that study records: Mothers gave over 8 million TCR beta CDR3 reads each, and children some 3 million each. Evidence of persistent microchimeric T cell clones was absent.

The rearrangement links TRBV20-1 to TRBJ2-5, with 10 bases that match TRBD2. The origin of this receptor is a boy younger than 18 in good health. Sequencing was performed on blood. Here the CDR3 DNA reads TGCAGTGCTAGAAGTCTAGCGGGGGATCAAGAGACCCAGTACTTC. Its protein is CSARSLAGDQETQYF.